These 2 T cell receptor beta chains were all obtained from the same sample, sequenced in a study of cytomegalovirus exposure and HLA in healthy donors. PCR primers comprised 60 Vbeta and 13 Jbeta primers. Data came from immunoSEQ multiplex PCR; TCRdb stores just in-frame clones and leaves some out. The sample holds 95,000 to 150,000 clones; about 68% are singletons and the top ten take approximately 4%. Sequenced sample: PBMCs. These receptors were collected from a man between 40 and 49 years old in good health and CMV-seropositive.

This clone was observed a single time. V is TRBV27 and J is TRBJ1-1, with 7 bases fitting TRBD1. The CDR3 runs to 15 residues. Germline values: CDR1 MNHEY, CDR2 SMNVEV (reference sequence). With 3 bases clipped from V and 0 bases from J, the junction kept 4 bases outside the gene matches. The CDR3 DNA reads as TGTGCCAGCAGTTTCGGACAGGCCCTGAACACTGAAGCTTTCTTT. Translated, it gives CASSFGQALNTEAFF.

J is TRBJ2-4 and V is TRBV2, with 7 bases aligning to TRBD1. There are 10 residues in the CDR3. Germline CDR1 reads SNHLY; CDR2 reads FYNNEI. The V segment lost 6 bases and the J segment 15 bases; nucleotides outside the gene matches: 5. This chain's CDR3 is CASRGQSPYF. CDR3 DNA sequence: TGTGCCAGCAGGGGACAGTCCCCGTACTTC.